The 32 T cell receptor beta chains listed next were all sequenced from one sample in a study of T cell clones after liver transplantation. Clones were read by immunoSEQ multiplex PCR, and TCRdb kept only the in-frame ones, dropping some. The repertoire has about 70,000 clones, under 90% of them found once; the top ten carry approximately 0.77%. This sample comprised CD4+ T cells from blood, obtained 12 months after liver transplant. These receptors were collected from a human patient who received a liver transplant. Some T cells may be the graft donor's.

CDR3: CASSSSGSNNEKLFF. The CDR3 DNA is TGTGCCAGCAGTTCCTCCGGTTCTAATAATGAAAAACTGTTTTTT. The rearrangement joins TRBV28 to TRBJ1-4; no clear D. Germline CDR1 is MDHEN and CDR2 is SYDVKM. Trimming shortened V by 4 bases and J by 4 bases, and 13 bases separated the two germline ends. This CDR3 is built from 15 residues.

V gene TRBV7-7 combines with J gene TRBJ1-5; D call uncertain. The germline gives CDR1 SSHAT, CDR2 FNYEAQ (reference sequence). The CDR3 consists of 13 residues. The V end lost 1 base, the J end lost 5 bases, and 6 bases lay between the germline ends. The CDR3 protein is CASSLDPYQPQHF. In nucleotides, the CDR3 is TGTGCCAGCAGCTTAGATCCTTATCAGCCCCAGCATTTT.

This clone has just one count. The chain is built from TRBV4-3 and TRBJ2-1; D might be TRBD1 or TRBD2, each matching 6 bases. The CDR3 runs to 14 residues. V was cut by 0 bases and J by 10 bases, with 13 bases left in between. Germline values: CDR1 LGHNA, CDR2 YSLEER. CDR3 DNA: TGCGCCAGCAGCCAAGAGGGAGAGGGGGGCGAGCAGTTCTTC. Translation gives CASSQEGEGGEQFF.

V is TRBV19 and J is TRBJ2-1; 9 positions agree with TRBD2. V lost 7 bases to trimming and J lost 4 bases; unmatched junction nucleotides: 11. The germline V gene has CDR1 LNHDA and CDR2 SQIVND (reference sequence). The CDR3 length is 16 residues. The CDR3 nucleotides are TGTGCCAGTACCCCGTTTAGCGGGAGAGGTTACAATGAGCAGTTCTTC. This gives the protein CASTPFSGRGYNEQFF. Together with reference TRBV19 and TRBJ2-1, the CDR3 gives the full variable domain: DGGITQSPKYLFRKEGQNVTLSCEQNLNHDAMYWYRQDPGQGLRLIYYSQIVNDFQKGDIAEGYSVSREKKESFPLTVTSAQKNPTAFYLCASTPFSGRGYNEQFFGPGTRLTVL.

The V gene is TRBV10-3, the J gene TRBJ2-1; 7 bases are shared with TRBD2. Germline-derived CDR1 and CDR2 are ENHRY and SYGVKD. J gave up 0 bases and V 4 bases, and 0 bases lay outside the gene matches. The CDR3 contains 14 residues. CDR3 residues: CAISGGGSYNEQFF. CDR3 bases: TGTGCCATCAGTGGCGGGGGCTCCTACAATGAGCAGTTCTTC.

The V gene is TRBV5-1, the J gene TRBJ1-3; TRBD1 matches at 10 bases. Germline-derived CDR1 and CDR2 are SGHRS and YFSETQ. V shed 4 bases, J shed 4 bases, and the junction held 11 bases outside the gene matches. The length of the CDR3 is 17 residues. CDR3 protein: CASSNFGGTGVGNTIYF. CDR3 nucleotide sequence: TGCGCCAGCAGCAATTTCGGAGGGACAGGGGTCGGAAACACCATATATTTT.

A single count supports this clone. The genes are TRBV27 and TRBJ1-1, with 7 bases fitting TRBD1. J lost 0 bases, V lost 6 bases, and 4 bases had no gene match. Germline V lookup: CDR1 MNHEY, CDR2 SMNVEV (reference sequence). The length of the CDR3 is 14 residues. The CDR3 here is CASSRGFMNTEAFF. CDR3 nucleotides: TGTGCCAGCAGCAGGGGGTTCATGAACACTGAAGCTTTCTTT.

CDR3 coding DNA: TGTGCCAGCAGCCCTTCCGGACTAGCACTTGAGCAGTTCTTC. Translated: CASSPSGLALEQFF. The rearrangement uses TRBV11-2 and TRBJ2-1; the match to TRBD2 covers 8 bases. This CDR3 is built from 14 residues. Germline V lookup: CDR1 SGHAT, CDR2 FQNNGV. J lost 9 bases, V lost 5 bases, and 9 bases had no gene match.

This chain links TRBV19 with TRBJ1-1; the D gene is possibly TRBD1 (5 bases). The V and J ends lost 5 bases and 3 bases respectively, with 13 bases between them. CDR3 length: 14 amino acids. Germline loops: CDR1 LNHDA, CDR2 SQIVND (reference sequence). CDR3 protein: CASSQAGYDTEAFF. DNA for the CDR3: TGTGCCAGTAGTCAAGCAGGGTACGACACTGAAGCTTTCTTT.

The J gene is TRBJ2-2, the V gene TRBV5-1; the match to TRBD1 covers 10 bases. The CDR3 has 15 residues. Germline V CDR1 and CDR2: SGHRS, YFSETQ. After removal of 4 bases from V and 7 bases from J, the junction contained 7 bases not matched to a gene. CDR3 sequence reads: CASSGSTGGNGELFF. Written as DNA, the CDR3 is TGCGCCAGCAGCGGGTCGACAGGGGGCAACGGGGAGCTGTTTTTT.

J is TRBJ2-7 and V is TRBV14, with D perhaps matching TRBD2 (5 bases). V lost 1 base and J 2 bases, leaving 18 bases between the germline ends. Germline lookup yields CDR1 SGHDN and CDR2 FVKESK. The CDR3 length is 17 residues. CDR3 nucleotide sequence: TGTGCCAGCAGCCAAGGAATTCTTCGCGGAGGTACCTACGAGCAGTACTTC. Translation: CASSQGILRGGTYEQYF.

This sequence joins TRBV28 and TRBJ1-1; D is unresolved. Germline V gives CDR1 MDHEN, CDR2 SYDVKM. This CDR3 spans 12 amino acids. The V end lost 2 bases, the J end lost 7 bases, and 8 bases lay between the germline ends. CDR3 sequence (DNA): TGTGCCAGCAGTTTACCAGAAATTGAAGCTTTCTTT. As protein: CASSLPEIEAFF.

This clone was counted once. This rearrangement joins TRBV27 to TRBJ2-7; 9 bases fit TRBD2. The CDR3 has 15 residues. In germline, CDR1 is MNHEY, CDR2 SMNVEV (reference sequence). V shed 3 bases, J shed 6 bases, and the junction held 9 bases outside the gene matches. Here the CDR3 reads CASSLMTSGYSEQYF. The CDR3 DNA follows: TGTGCCAGCAGTTTGATGACTAGCGGTTATTCCGAGCAGTACTTC.

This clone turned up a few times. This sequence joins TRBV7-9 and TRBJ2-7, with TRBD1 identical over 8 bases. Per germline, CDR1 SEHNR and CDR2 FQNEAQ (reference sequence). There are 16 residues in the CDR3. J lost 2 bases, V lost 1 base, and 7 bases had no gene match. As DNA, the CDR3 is TGTGCCAGCAGCTTAGTGCTCACAGGGGGGACCTACGAGCAGTACTTC. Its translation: CASSLVLTGGTYEQYF. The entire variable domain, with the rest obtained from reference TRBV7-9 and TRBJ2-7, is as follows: DTGVSQNPRHKITKRGQNVTFRCDPISEHNRLYWYRQTLGQGPEFLTYFQNEAQLEKSRLLSDRFSAERPKGSFSTLEIQRTEQGDSAMYLCASSLVLTGGTYEQYFGPGTRLTVT.

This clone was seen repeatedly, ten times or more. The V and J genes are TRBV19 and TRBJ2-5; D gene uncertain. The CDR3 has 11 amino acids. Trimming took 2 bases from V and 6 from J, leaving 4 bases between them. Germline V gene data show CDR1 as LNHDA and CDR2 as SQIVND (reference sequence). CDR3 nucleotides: TGTGCCAGTAGTATACGGCAGACCCAGTACTTC. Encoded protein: CASSIRQTQYF. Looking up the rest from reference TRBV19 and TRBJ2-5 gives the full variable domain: DGGITQSPKYLFRKEGQNVTLSCEQNLNHDAMYWYRQDPGQGLRLIYYSQIVNDFQKGDIAEGYSVSREKKESFPLTVTSAQKNPTAFYLCASSIRQTQYFGPGTRLLVL.

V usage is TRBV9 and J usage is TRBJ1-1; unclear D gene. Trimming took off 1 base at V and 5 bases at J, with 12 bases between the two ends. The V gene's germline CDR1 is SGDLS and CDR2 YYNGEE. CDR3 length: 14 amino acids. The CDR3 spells CASSVTPQFTEAFF. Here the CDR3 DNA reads TGTGCCAGCAGCGTAACCCCTCAGTTTACTGAAGCTTTCTTT.

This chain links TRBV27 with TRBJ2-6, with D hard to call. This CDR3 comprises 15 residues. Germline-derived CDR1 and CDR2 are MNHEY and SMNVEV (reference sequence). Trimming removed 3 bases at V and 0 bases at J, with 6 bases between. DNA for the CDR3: TGTGCCAGCAGTTTCGACTTCTCTGGGGCCAACGTCCTGACTTTC. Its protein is CASSFDFSGANVLTF.

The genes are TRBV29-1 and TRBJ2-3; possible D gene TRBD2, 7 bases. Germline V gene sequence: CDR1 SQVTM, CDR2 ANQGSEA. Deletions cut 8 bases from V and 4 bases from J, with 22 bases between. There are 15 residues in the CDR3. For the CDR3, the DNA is TGCAGCTCAGGGGAAGGGGGGGGCCGATCAGATACGCAGTATTTT. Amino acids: CSSGEGGGRSDTQYF.

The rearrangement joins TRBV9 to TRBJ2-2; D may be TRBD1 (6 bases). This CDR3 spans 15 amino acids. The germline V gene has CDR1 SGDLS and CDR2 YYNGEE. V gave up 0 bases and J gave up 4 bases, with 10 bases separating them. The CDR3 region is CASSVVATGTGELFF. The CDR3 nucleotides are TGTGCCAGCAGCGTAGTCGCGACAGGCACCGGGGAGCTGTTTTTT.

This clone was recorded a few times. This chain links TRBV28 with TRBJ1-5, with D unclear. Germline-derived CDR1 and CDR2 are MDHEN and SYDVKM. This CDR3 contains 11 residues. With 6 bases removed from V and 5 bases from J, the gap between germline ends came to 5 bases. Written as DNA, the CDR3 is TGTGCCAGCAGCGTATATCAGCCCCAGCATTTT. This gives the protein CASSVYQPQHF.

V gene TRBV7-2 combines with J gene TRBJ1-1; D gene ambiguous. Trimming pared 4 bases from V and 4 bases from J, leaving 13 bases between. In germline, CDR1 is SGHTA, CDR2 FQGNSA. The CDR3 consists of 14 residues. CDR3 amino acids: CASSSAASVTEAFF. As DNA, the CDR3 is TGTGCCAGCAGCTCCGCAGCGTCCGTCACTGAAGCTTTCTTT.

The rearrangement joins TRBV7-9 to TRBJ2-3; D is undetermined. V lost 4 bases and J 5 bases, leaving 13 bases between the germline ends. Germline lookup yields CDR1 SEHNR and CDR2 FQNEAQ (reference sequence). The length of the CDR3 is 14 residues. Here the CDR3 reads CASSSTNRGDTQYF. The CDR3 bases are TGTGCCAGCAGCTCTACCAACCGTGGAGATACGCAGTATTTT.

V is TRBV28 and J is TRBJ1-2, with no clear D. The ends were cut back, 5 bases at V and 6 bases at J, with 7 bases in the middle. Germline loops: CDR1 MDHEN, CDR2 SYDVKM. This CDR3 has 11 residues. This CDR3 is CASSPRDGYTF. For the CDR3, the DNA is TGTGCCAGCAGTCCGCGGGATGGCTACACCTTC.

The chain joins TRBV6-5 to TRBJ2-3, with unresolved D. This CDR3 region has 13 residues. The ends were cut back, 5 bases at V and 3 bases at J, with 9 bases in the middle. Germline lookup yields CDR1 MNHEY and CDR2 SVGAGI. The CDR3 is CASSRTRTDTQYF. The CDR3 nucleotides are TGTGCCAGCAGTCGGACCCGTACAGATACGCAGTATTTT.

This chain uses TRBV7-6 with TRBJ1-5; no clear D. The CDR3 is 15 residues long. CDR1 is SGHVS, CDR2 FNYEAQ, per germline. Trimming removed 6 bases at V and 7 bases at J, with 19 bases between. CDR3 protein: CASSQGSGRGQPQHF. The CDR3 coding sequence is TGTGCCAGCAGTCAAGGGAGCGGGCGGGGACAGCCCCAGCATTTT. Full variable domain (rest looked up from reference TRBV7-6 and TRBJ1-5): GAGVSQSPRYKVTKRGQDVALRCDPISGHVSLYWYRQALGQGPEFLTYFNYEAQQDKSGLPNDRFSAERPEGSISTLTIQRTEQRDSAMYRCASSQGSGRGQPQHFGDGTRLSIL.

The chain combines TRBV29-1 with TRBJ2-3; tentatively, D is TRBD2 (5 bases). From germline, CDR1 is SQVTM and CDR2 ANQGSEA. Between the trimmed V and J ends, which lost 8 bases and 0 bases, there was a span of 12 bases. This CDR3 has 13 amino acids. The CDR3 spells CSPRRTSTDTQYF. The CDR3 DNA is TGCAGCCCCCGTAGGACTAGCACAGATACGCAGTATTTT.

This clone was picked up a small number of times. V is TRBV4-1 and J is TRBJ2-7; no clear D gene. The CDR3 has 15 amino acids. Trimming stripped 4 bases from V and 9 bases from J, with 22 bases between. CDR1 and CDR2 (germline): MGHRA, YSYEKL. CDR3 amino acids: CASSLDQTKLGWQYF. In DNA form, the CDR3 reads TGCGCCAGCAGCCTCGACCAGACCAAATTGGGTTGGCAGTACTTC.

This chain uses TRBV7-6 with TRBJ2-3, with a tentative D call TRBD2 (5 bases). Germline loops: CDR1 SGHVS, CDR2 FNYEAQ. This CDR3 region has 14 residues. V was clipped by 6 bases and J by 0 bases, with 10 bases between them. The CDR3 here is CASSFGGSTDTQYF. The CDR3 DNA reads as TGTGCCAGCAGTTTTGGCGGGAGCACAGATACGCAGTATTTT. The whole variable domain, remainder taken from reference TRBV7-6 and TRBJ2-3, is GAGVSQSPRYKVTKRGQDVALRCDPISGHVSLYWYRQALGQGPEFLTYFNYEAQQDKSGLPNDRFSAERPEGSISTLTIQRTEQRDSAMYRCASSFGGSTDTQYFGPGTRLTVL.

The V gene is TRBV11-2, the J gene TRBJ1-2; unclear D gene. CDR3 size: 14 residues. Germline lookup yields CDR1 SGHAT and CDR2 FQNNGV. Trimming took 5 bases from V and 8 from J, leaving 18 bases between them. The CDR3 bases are TGTGCCAGCAGCCGAGGGCTTGAACGGCGGGGCTACACCTTC. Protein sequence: CASSRGLERRGYTF.

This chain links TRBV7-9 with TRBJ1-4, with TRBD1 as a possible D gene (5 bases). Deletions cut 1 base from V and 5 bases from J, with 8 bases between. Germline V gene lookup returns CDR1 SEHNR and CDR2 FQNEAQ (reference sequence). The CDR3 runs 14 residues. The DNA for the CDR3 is TGTGCCAGCAGCTTAGTCGGGGGGAATGAAAAACTGTTTTTT. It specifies CASSLVGGNEKLFF.

CDR3 in DNA: TGTGCCAGCAGTGGCAATCTGGGGGGGGGAGAGACCCAGTACTTC. Protein sequence: CASSGNLGGGETQYF. V gene TRBV2 combines with J gene TRBJ2-5, with 7 bases lining up with TRBD2. CDR1 is SNHLY, CDR2 FYNNEI, per germline. This CDR3 spans 15 amino acids. V was clipped by 4 bases and J by 4 bases; unmatched bases: 9. The variable domain in full, completed from reference TRBV2 and TRBJ2-5, reads EPEVTQTPSHQVTQMGQEVILRCVPISNHLYFYWYRQILGQKVEFLVSFYNNEISEKSEIFDDQFSVERPDGSNFTLKIRSTKLEDSAMYFCASSGNLGGGETQYFGPGTRLLVL.

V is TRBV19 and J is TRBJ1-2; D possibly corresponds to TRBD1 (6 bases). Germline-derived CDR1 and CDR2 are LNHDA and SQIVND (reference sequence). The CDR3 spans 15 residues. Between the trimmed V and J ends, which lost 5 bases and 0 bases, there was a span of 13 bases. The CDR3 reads CASSHRDTTNYGYTF. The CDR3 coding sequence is TGTGCCAGTAGTCACCGGGACACGACTAACTATGGCTACACCTTC.